This T cell receptor (beta chain) comes out of a study of cytomegalovirus exposure and HLA in healthy donors. On the study more broadly: Researchers previously reported finding roughly 120 million unique TCR beta sequences from around 200 million T cells.

The CDR3 consists of 18 residues. The V gene end was trimmed by 0 bases and the J gene end by 5 bases; junction bases not matched to a gene: 11. CDR1 SGHVS and CDR2 FQNEAQ come from the germline V gene. PCR primers comprised 60 Vbeta and 13 Jbeta primers. Clones were read by immunoSEQ multiplex PCR, and TCRdb kept only the in-frame ones, dropping some. The data hold about 97,000 clones, with roughly 74% observed a single time. This rearrangement joins TRBV7-8 to TRBJ2-3; 10 bases are shared with TRBD2. This sequence was found in a woman aged 35 to 49 in good health and CMV-seronegative. Source material: PBMCs. The CDR3 DNA sequence: TGTGCCAGCAGCTTAGCCGGCTCTAGCGGGAGAGGGAGAGATACGCAGTATTTT. Its translation: CASSLAGSSGRGRDTQYF. The whole variable domain, filled in from reference TRBV7-8 and TRBJ2-3, reads GAGVSQSPRYKVAKRGQDVALRCDPISGHVSLFWYQQALGQGPEFLTYFQNEAQLDKSGLPSDRFFAERPEGSVSTLKIQRTQQEDSAVYLCASSLAGSSGRGRDTQYFGPGTRLTVL.